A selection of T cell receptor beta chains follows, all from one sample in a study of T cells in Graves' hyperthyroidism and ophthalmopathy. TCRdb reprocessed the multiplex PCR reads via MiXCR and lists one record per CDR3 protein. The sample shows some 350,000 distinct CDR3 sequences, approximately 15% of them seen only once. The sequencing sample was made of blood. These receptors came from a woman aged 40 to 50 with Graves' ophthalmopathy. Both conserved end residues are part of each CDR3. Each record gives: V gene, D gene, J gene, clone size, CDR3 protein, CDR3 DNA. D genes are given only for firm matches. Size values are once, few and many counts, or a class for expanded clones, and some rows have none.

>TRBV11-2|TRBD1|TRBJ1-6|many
CASSFADRVLHF
TGTGCCAGCAGCTTCGCAGACAGGGTCCTCCACTTT
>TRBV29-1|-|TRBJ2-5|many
CSVREAAEGTQYF
TGCAGCGTGCGAGAGGCTGCTGAGGGAACCCAGTACTTC
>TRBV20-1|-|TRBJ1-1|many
CSAIRQTEAFF
TGCAGTGCTATAAGACAAACTGAAGCTTTCTTT
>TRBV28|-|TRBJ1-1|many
CASLPANGLNTEAFF
TGTGCCAGCCTCCCGGCCAATGGATTGAACACTGAAGCTTTCTTT
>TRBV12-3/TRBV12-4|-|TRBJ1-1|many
CASSRTDGILGTEAFF
TGTGCCAGCAGCCGAACGGACGGAATCTTAGGCACTGAAGCTTTCTTT
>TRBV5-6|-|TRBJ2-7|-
CASSFVERAGYEQYF
TGTGCCAGCAGCTTTGTCGAGAGGGCCGGCTACGAGCAGTACTTC
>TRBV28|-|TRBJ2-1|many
CASSFSIRPAKNREQFF
TGTGCCAGCAGTTTTTCCATCCGGCCCGCCAAGAACCGTGAGCAGTTCTTC
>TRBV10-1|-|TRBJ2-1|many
CASSAGLYNEQFF
TGCGCCAGCAGTGCGGGATTGTACAATGAGCAGTTCTTC
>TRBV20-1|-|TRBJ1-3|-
CSARNSGERTIYF
TGCAGTGCTAGAAACTCAGGGGAGAGGACCATATATTTT
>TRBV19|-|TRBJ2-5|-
CASRKTGRLGETQYF
TGTGCCAGTAGGAAGACAGGGAGGCTGGGAGAGACCCAGTACTTC
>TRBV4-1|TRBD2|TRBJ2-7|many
CASSQDRLAGTYEQYF
TGCGCCAGCAGCCAAGATCGGTTAGCGGGGACCTACGAGCAGTACTTC
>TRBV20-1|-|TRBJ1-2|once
CSARDTDSHYGYTF
TGCAGTGCTAGAGATACCGACAGCCACTATGGCTACACCTTC
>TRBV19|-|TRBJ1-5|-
CASSPTRGQPQHF
TGTGCCAGTAGTCCGACGCGGGGTCAGCCCCAGCATTTT
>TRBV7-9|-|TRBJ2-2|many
CASSNLGENTGELFF
TGTGCCAGCAGCAACCTTGGGGAGAACACCGGGGAGCTGTTTTTT
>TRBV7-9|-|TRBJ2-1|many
CASSWGGGGNEQFF
TGTGCCAGCAGCTGGGGTGGGGGTGGAAATGAGCAGTTCTTC
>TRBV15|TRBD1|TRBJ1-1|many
CATRGQGLMNTEAFF
TGTGCCACCAGGGGACAGGGGTTAATGAACACTGAAGCTTTCTTT
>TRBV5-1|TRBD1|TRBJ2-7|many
CASSHRDSLYEQYF
TGCGCCAGCAGCCATAGGGACAGCTTATACGAGCAGTACTTC
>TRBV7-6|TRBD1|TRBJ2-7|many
CASSLALGVQGVSYEQYF
TGTGCCAGCAGCTTAGCGCTTGGGGTACAGGGGGTATCCTACGAGCAGTACTTC
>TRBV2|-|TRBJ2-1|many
CASSDGVRLVRNEQFF
TGTGCCAGCAGTGATGGGGTGAGACTAGTTCGGAATGAGCAGTTCTTC
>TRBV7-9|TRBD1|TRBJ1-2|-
CASSSGGVYGYTF
TGTGCCAGCAGCTCAGGGGGCGTCTATGGCTACACCTTC